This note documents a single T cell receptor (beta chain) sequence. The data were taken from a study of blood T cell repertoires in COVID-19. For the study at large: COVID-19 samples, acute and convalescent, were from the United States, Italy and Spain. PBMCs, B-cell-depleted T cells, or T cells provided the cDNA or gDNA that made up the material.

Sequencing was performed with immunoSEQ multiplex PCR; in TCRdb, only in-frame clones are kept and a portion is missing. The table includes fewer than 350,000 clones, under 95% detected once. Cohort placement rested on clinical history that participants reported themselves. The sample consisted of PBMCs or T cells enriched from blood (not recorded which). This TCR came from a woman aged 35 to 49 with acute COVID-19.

This CDR3 is CASSPGGGRSSDGYTF. Written as DNA, the CDR3 is TGTGCCAGCAGCCCAGGGGGCGGCAGGTCGAGTGACGGCTACACCTTC. The genes are TRBV7-9 and TRBJ1-2, with 8 nucleotides matching TRBD1. Germline assignment: CDR1 SEHNR and CDR2 FQNEAQ (reference sequence). There are 16 residues in the CDR3. V was pared by 5 bases and J by 8 bases, with 16 bases of the junction left unmatched. Together with reference TRBV7-9 and TRBJ1-2, the CDR3 gives the full variable domain: DTGVSQNPRHKITKRGQNVTFRCDPISEHNRLYWYRQTLGQGPEFLTYFQNEAQLEKSRLLSDRFSAERPKGSFSTLEIQRTEQGDSAMYLCASSPGGGRSSDGYTFGSGTRLTVV.